This T cell receptor (beta chain) was sequenced in a study of T cell responses to AZD1222 COVID-19 vaccine. Findings and limits, study-wide: Clonal diversity was possibly underestimated, and white British individuals and females predominated among donors. Among vaccine-associated CD4 TCRs, coverage spanned spike, with dominance at 160-218 and 743-854. Nearly half of spike-specific TCRs reportedly go after variant regions that carry no mutations.

Points on this clone: The antigen remains unidentified. Other nucleotide sequences in the sample specify the same CDR3.

The method was immunoSEQ multiplex PCR; TCRdb's version includes in-frame clones alone and lacks a portion of them. The data contain more than 150,000 clones, 80% to 95% of them seen just once; the ten biggest clones take up 1.5% to 2.5%. In germline, CDR1 is MNHEY, CDR2 SMNVEV (reference sequence). The V end was cut by 2 bases, the J end by 6 bases, with 14 bases between. The CDR3 runs 14 residues. The sequence derives from an adult who received the AZD1222 COVID-19 vaccine. The starting material was peripheral blood, obtained 28 days after the second AZD1222 dose. V and J are TRBV27 and TRBJ2-7; tentative D call: TRBD1 (6 bases). The CDR3 region has the DNA TGTGCCAGCAGTTTAGGGGGCCGGGTAGGCGAGCAGTACTTC. It translates to CASSLGGRVGEQYF.